This TCR beta chain was profiled in a study of blood T cell repertoires in COVID-19. In the authors' workflow: Using reference gene primer amplification, nucleated cell counts were estimated. Assay: immunoSEQ multiplex PCR; the TCRdb copy retains only in-frame clones and omits some. V and J calls and clone size are given by that table; D and trimming were obtained from the DNA. The sample contains 200,000 to 250,000 clones, around four fifths of which appear only once. Germline-derived CDR1 and CDR2 are MGHRA and YSYEKL. Between the trimmed V and J ends, which lost 3 bases and 2 bases, there was a span of 16 bases. The length of the CDR3 is 16 residues.

This chain uses TRBV4-1 with TRBJ1-1; D is possibly TRBD1 (5 bases). The source is a woman aged 45-65 years with active or convalescent COVID-19. Sequenced: peripheral blood. The CDR3 spells CASSHLPLGPNTEAFF. The CDR3 DNA reads TGCGCCAGCAGCCACCTCCCCTTGGGGCCTAACACTGAAGCTTTCTTT.